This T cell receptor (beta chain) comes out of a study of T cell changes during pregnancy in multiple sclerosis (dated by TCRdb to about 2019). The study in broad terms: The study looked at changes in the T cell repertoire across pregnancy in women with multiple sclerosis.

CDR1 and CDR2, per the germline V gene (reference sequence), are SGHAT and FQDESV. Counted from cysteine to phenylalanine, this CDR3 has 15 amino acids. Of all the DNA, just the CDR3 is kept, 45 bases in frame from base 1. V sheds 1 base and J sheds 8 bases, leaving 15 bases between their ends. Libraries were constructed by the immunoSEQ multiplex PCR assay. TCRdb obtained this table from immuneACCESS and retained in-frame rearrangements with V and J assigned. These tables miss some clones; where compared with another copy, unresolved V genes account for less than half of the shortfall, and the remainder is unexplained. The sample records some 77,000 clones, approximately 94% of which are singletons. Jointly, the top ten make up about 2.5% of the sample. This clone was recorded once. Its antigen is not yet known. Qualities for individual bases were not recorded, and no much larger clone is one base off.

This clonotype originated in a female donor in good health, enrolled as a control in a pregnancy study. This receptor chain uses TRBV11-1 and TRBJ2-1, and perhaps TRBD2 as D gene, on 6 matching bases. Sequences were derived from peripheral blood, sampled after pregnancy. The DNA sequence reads TGTGCCAGCAGCTTAGGGAGGGTAATCGGCTATGAGCAGTTCTTC. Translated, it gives CASSLGRVIGYEQFF.